Listed here is a single TCR beta chain. The antigen is undetermined. TCRdb reprocessed the 5' RACE reads and keeps a single row for each CDR3 protein, giving no DNA. The listing records about 410,000 distinct CDR3 sequences. This record comes from a study of T cells expressing NK-cell markers. For the study at large: Serological testing identified seven of the eight sequenced donors as HCMV-seropositive and one as seronegative. Overall study findings and caveats: No clear determination of HCMV specificity was made for expanded NKG2C+ T cell clones. Roughly six of the donors carried dominant NKG2C+ clonotypes that took up roughly 1.0-7.5% of their CD8+ T cells.

The CDR3 covers 13 residues. The germline gives CDR1 KGHDR, CDR2 SFDVKD. The receptor was derived from a woman aged 50 to 65 in good health. The sequenced sample was blood T cells: a sorted CD56 or NKG2C T cell subset, CD4+ or CD8+ T cells, or bulk PBMC T cells (not recorded which). The rearrangement joins TRBV24-1 to TRBJ2-5; as DNA is missing, the TRBD1 call by TCRdb cannot be tested. CDR3 residues: CATGQGPSETQYF.